This T cell receptor beta chain is drawn from a study of T cells expressing NK-cell markers. As for the study in general: It was sorted CD3+CD56+NKG2C+, CD3+CD56+NKG2C- and CD3+CD56-NKG2C+ T cells that supplied the TCR beta repertoires. Sequenced donors, eight in total, included seven who were HCMV-seropositive and one who was seronegative.

TCRdb reprocessed the 5' RACE reads and keeps a single row for each CDR3 protein, giving no DNA. This listing includes about 430,000 distinct CDR3 sequences. CDR1 is SNHLY and CDR2 is FYNNEI in the germline V gene. The CDR3 has 16 residues. The specimen was blood T cells: a sorted CD56 or NKG2C T cell subset, CD4+ or CD8+ T cells, or bulk PBMC T cells (not recorded which). The TCR originated in a woman between 45 and 65 years old in good health. The chain links TRBV2 to TRBJ2-1. The CDR3: CASSFDILGLYNEQFF.